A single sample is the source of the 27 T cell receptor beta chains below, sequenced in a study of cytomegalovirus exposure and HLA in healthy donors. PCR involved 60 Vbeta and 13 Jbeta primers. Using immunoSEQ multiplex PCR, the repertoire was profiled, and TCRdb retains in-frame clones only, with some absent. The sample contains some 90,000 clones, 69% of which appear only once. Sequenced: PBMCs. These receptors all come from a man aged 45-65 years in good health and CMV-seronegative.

The CDR3 nucleotides read TGTGCCAGCAGCCAAGTCACTATATACAATGAGCAGTTCTTC. This encodes CASSQVTIYNEQFF. This sequence joins TRBV4-2 and TRBJ2-1, with unresolved D. V was clipped by 1 base and J by 4 bases, with 8 bases between them. The V gene's germline CDR1 is LGHNA and CDR2 YNFKEQ. The CDR3 contains 14 residues.

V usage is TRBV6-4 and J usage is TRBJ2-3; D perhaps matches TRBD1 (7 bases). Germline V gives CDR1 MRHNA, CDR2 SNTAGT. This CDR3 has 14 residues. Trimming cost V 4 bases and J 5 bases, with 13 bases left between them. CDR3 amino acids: CASSVGQGGDTQYF. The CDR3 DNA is TGTGCCAGCAGTGTTGGGCAGGGGGGAGATACGCAGTATTTT.

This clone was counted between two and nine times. CDR3: CATSPGTSRTDTQYF. The CDR3 bases are TGTGCCACCAGCCCCGGGACTAGCAGAACAGATACGCAGTATTTT. This chain connects TRBV15 to TRBJ2-3, with TRBD2 identical over 9 bases. CDR1 and CDR2 from the germline V gene are LNHNV and YYDKDF (reference sequence). The CDR3 is 15 residues long. V lost 5 bases to trimming and J lost 3 bases; unmatched junction nucleotides: 6.

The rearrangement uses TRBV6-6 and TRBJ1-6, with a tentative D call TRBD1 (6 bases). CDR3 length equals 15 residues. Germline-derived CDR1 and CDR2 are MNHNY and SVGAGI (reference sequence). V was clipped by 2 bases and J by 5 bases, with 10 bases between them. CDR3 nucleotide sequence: TGTGCCAGCAGTTACAGGACAGTCAATAATTCACCCCTCCACTTT. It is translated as CASSYRTVNNSPLHF.

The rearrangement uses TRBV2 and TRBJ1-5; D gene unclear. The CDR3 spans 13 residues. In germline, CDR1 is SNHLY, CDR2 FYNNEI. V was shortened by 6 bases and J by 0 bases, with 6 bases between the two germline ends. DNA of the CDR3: TGTGCCAGCAGCCGTTATAGCAATCAGCCCCAGCATTTT. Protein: CASSRYSNQPQHF.

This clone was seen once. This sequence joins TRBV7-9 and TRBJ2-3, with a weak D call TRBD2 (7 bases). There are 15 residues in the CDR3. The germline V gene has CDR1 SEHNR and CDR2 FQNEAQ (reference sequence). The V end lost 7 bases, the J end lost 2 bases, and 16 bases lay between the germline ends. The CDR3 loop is CASTPRGGNTDTQYF. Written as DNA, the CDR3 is TGTGCCAGCACCCCGAGGGGGGGTAACACAGATACGCAGTATTTT.

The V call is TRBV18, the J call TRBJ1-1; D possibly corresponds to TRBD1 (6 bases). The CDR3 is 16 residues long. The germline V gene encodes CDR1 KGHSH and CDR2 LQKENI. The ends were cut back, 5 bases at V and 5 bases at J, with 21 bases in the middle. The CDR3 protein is CASSFSRGQTGTEAFF. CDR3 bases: TGTGCCAGCTCATTTTCCAGAGGACAGACGGGAACTGAAGCTTTCTTT.

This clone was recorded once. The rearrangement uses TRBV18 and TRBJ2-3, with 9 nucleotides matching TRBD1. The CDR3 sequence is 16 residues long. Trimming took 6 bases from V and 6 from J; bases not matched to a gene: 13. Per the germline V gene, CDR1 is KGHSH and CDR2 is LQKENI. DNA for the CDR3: TGTGCCAGCTCGCCCTCTTTTGACAGGGGGTATGATACGCAGTATTTT. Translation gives CASSPSFDRGYDTQYF.

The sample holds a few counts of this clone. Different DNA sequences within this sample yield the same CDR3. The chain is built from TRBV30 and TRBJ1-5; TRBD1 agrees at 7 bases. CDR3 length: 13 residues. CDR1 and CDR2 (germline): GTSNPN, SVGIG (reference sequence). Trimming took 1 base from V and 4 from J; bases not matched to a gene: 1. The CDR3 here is CAWSGQGNQPQHF. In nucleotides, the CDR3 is TGTGCCTGGAGTGGACAGGGAAATCAGCCCCAGCATTTT.

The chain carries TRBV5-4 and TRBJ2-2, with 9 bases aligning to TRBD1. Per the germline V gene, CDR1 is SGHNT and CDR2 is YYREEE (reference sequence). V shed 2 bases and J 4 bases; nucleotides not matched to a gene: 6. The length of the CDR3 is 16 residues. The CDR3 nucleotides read TGTGCCAGCAGCTTACAGGGGGCGCGGGGCACCGGGGAGCTGTTTTTT. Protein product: CASSLQGARGTGELFF.

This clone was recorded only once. CDR3 DNA sequence: TGTGCCTGGGAGCGAAGTGCAGGGGATACGCAGTATTTT. The encoded protein is CAWERSAGDTQYF. The rearrangement links TRBV30 to TRBJ2-3; possible D gene TRBD1, 5 bases. CDR1 and CDR2 from the germline V gene are GTSNPN and SVGIG (reference sequence). This CDR3 region has 13 residues. V was cut by 5 bases and J by 6 bases, with 15 bases left in between.

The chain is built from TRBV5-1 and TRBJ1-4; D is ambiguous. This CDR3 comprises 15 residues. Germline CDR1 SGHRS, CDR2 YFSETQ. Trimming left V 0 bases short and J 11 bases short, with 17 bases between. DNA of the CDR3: TGCGCCAGCAGCTTGGCCGAGGGCCCAATGTGGAAACTGTTTTTT. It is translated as CASSLAEGPMWKLFF.

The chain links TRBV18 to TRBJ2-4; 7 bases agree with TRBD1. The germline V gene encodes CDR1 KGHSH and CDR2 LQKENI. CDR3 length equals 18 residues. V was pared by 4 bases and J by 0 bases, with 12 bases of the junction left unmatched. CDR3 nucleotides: TGTGCCAGCTCACTTTTCTGGGACAGAGATTTAGCCAAAAACATTCAGTACTTC. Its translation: CASSLFWDRDLAKNIQYF.

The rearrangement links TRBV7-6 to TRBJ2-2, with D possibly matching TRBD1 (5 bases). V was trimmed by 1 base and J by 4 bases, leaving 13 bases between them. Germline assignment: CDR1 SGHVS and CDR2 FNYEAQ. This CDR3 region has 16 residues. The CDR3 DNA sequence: TGTGCCAGCAGCTTAGTAAGGGGTCTGGGCACCGGGGAGCTGTTTTTT. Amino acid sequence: CASSLVRGLGTGELFF.

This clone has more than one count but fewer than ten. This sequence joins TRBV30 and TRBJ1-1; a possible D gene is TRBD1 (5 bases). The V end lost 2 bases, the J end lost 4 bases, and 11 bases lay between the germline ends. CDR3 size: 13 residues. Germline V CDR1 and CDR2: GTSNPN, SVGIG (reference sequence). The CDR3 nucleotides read TGTGCCTGGAGTCTAGACAGTCGCACTGAAGCTTTCTTT. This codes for CAWSLDSRTEAFF.

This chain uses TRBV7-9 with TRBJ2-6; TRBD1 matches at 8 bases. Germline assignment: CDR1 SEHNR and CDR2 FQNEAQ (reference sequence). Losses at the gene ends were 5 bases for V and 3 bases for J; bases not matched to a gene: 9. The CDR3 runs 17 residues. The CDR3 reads CASSGRGTGIGANVLTF. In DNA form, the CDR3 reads TGTGCCAGCAGCGGCAGAGGGACAGGTATTGGGGCCAACGTCCTGACTTTC.

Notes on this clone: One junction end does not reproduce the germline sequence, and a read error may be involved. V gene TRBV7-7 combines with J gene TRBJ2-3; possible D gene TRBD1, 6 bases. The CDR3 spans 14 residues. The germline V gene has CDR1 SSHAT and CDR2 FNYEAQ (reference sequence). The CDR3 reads CASSTGFGTDTQYF. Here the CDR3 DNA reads TGTGCTAGCAGTACAGGGTTTGGCACAGATACGCAGTATTTT.

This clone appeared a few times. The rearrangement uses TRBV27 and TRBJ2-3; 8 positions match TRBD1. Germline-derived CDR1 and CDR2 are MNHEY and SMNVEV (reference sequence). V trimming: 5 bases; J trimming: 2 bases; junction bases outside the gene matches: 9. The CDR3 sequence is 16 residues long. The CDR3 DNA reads TGTGCCAGCAGTAATGGCTGGACAGGGCCCACAGATACGCAGTATTTT. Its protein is CASSNGWTGPTDTQYF.

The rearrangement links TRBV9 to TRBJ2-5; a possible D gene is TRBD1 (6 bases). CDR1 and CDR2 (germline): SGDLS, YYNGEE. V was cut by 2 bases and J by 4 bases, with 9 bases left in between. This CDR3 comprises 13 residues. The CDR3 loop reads CASSVGAGETQYF. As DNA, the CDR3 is TGTGCCAGCAGCGTGGGGGCGGGAGAGACCCAGTACTTC.

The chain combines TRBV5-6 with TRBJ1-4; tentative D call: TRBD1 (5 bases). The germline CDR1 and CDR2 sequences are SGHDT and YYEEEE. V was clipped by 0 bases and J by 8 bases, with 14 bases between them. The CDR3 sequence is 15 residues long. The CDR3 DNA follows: TGTGCCAGCAGCTTGGGTACAGGCTACAGAGAAAAACTGTTTTTT. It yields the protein CASSLGTGYREKLFF.

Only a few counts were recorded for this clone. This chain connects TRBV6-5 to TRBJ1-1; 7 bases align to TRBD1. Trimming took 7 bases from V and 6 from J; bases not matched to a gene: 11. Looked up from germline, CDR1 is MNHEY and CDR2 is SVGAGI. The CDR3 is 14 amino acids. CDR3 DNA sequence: TGTGCCAGCACCACCGGGACAGCGGCTTCTGAAGCTTTCTTT. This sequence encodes CASTTGTAASEAFF.

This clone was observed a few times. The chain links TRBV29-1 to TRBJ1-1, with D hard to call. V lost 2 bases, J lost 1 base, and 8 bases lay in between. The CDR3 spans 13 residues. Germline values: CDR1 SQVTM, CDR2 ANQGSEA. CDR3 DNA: TGCAGCGTTGAAATCATGAGGAACACTGAAGCTTTCTTT. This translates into CSVEIMRNTEAFF.

CDR3 amino acids: CASSPLSPEAFF. The CDR3 bases are TGTGCCAGCTCACCATTGAGCCCTGAAGCTTTCTTT. V and J are TRBV18 and TRBJ1-1; D not resolved. Between the trimmed V and J ends, which lost 2 bases and 6 bases, there was a span of 7 bases. CDR1 and CDR2 from the germline V gene are KGHSH and LQKENI. This CDR3 comprises 12 residues. The full variable domain, with the rest looked up from reference TRBV18 and TRBJ1-1, is NAGVMQNPRHLVRRRGQEARLRCSPMKGHSHVYWYRQLPEEGLKFMVYLQKENIIDESGMPKERFSAEFPKEGPSILRIQQVVRGDSAAYFCASSPLSPEAFFGQGTRLTVV.

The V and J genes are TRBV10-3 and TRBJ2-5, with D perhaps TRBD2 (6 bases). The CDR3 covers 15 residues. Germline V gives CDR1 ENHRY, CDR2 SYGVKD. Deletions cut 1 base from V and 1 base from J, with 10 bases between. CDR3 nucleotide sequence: TGTGCCATCAGTGAGTGGGCGGGGCTCCAAGAGACCCAGTACTTC. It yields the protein CAISEWAGLQETQYF.

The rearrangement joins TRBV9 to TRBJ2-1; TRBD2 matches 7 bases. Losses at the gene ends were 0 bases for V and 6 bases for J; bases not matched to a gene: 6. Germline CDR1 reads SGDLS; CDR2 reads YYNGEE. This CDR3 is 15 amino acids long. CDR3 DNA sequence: TGTGCCAGCAGCGTAGCGGGAGGAGCGGGCAATGAGCAGTTCTTC. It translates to CASSVAGGAGNEQFF.

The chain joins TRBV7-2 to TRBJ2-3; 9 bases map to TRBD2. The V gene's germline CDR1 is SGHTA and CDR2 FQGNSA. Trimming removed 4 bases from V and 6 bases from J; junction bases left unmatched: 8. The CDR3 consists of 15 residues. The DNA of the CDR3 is TGTGCCAGCAGCTCCCAACTGGCGGGGGGGGATACGCAGTATTTT. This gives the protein CASSSQLAGGDTQYF.

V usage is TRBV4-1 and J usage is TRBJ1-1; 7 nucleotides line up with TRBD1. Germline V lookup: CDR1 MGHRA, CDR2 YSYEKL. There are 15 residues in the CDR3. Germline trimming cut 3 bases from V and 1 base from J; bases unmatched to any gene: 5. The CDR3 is CASSQFDRANTEAFF. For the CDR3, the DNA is TGCGCCAGCAGCCAGTTTGACAGGGCGAACACTGAAGCTTTCTTT.